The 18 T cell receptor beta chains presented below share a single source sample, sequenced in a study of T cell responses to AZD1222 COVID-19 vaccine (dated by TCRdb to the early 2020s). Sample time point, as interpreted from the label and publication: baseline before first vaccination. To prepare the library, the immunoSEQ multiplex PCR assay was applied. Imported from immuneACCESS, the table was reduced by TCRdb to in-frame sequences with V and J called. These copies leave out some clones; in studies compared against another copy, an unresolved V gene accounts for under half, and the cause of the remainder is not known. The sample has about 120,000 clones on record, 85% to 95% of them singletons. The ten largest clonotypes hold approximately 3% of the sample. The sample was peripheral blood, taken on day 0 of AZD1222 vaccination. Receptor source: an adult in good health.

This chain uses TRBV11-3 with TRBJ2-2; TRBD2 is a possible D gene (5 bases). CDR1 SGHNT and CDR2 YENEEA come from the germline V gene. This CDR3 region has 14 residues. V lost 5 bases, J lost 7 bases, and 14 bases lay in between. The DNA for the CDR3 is TGTGCCAGCAGCCGAGAGGGTGGCGGCGGGGAGCTGTTTTTT. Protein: CASSREGGGGELFF.

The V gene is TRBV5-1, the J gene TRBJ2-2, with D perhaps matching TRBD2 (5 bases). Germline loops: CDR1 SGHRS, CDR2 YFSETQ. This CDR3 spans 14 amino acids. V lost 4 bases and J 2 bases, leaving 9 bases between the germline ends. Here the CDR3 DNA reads TGCGCCAGCAGCCCGGGAATCAACACCGGGGAGCTGTTTTTT. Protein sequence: CASSPGINTGELFF.

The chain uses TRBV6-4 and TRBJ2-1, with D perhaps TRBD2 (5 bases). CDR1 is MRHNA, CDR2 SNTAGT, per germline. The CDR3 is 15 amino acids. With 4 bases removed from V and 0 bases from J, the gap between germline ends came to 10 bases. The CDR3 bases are TGTGCCAGCAGTGTACTGGCGGGCTCCTACAATGAGCAGTTCTTC. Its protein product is CASSVLAGSYNEQFF.

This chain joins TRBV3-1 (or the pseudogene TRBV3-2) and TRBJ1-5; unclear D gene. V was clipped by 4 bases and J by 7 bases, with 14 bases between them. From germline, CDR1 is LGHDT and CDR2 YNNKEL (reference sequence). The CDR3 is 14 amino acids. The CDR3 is CASSRDAGGQPQHF. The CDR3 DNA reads TGTGCCAGCAGCCGTGATGCGGGAGGCCAGCCCCAGCATTTT.

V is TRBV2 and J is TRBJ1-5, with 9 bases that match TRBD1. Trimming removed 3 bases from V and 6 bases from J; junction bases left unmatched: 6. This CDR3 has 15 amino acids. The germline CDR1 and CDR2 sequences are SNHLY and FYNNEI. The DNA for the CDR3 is TGTGCCAGCAGTGACGGACAGGGGAGGATTCAGCCCCAGCATTTT. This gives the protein CASSDGQGRIQPQHF.

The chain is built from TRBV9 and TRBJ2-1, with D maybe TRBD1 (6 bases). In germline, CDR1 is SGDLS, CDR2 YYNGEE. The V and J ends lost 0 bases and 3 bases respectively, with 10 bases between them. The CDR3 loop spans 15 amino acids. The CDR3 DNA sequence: TGTGCCAGCAGCGTAGACAGGGCTTTCTACAATGAGCAGTTCTTC. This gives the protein CASSVDRAFYNEQFF.

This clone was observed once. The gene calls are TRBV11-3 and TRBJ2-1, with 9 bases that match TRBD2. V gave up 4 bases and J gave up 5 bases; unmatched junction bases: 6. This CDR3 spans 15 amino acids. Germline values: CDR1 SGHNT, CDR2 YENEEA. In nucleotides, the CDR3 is TGTGCCAGCAGCTCAATGGGACTAGCAGACAATGAGCAGTTCTTC. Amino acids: CASSSMGLADNEQFF. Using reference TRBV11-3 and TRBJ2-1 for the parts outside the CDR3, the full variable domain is EAGVVQSPRYKIIEKKQPVAFWCNPISGHNTLYWYLQNLGQGPELLIRYENEEAVDDSQLPKDRFSAERLKGVDSTLKIQPAELGDSAVYLCASSSMGLADNEQFFGPGTRLTVL.

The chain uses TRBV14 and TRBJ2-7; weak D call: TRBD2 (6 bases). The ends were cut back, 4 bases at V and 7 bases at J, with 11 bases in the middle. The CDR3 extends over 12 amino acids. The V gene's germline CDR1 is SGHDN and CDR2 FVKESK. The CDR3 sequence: CASSPSAGEQYF. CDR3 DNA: TGTGCCAGCAGCCCCTCGGCGGGAGAGCAGTACTTC.

CDR3 bases: TGCGCCAGCAGCTTGATTAGGGACCCCGAGGGCTACACCTTC. It specifies CASSLIRDPEGYTF. V is TRBV5-1 and J is TRBJ1-2, with D maybe TRBD1 (5 bases). CDR3 size: 14 residues. Germline CDR1 SGHRS, CDR2 YFSETQ. With 1 base removed from V and 8 bases from J, the gap between germline ends came to 15 bases.

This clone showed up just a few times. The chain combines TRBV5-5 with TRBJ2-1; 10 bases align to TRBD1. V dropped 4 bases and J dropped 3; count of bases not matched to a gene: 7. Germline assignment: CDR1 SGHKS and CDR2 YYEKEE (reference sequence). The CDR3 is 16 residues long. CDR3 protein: CASSIPTGGLYNEQFF. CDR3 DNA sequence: TGTGCCAGCAGCATCCCGACAGGGGGCCTCTACAATGAGCAGTTCTTC.

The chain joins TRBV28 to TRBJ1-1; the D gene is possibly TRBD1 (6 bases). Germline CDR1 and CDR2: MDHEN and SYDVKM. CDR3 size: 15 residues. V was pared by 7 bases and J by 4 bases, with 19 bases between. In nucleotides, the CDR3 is TGTGCCAGCATCAATGGGGGGGCCAGGGGCACTGAAGCTTTCTTT. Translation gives CASINGGARGTEAFF.

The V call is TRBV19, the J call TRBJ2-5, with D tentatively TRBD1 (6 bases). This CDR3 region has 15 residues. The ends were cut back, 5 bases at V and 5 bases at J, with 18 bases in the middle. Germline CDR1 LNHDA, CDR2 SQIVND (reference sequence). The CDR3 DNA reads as TGTGCCAGTAGTCCGACGACAGGCTGGGGTGAGACCCAGTACTTC. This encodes CASSPTTGWGETQYF.

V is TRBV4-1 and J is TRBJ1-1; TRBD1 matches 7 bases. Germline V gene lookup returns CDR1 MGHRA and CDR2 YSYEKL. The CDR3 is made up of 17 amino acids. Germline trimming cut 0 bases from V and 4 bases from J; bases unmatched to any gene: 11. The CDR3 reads CASSQDLTGSPPTEAFF. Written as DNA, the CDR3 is TGCGCCAGCAGCCAAGATTTGACAGGGAGTCCCCCCACTGAAGCTTTCTTT.

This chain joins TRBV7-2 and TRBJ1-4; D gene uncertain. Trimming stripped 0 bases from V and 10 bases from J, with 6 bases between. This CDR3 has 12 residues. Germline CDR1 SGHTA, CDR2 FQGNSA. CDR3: CASSLAPGKLFF. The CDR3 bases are TGTGCCAGCAGCTTAGCCCCGGGAAAACTGTTTTTT. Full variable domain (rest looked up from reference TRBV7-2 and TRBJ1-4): GAGVSQSPSNKVTEKGKDVELRCDPISGHTALYWYRQSLGQGLEFLIYFQGNSAPDKSGLPSDRFSAERTGGSVSTLTIQRTQQEDSAVYLCASSLAPGKLFFGSGTQLSVL.

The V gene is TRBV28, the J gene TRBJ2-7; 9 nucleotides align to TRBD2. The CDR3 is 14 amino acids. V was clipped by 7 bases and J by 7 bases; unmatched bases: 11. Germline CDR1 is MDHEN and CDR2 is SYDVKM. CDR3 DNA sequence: TGTGCCAGCACGGGCGGCGGGAGGGCCGAAGAGCAGTACTTC. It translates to CASTGGGRAEEQYF.

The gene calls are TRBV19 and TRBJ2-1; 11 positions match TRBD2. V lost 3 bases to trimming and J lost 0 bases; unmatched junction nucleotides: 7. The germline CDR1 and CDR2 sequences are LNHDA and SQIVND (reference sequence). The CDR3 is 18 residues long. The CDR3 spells CASSIPGLAASSYNEQFF. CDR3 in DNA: TGTGCCAGTAGTATTCCGGGACTAGCGGCCAGCTCCTACAATGAGCAGTTCTTC. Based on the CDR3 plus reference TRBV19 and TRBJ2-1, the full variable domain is DGGITQSPKYLFRKEGQNVTLSCEQNLNHDAMYWYRQDPGQGLRLIYYSQIVNDFQKGDIAEGYSVSREKKESFPLTVTSAQKNPTAFYLCASSIPGLAASSYNEQFFGPGTRLTVL.

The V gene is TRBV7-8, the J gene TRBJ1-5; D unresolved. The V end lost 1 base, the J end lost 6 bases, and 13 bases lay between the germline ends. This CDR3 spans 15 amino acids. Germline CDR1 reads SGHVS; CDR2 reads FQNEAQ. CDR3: CASSLDTGSRQPQHF. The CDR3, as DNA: TGTGCCAGCAGCTTAGATACCGGGTCGCGTCAGCCCCAGCATTTT.

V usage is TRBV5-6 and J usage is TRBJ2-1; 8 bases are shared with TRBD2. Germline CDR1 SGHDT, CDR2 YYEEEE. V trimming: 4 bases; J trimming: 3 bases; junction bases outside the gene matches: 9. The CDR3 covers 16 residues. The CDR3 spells CASSAPTSGDYNEQFF. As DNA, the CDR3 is TGTGCCAGCAGCGCTCCTACTAGCGGCGACTACAATGAGCAGTTCTTC.